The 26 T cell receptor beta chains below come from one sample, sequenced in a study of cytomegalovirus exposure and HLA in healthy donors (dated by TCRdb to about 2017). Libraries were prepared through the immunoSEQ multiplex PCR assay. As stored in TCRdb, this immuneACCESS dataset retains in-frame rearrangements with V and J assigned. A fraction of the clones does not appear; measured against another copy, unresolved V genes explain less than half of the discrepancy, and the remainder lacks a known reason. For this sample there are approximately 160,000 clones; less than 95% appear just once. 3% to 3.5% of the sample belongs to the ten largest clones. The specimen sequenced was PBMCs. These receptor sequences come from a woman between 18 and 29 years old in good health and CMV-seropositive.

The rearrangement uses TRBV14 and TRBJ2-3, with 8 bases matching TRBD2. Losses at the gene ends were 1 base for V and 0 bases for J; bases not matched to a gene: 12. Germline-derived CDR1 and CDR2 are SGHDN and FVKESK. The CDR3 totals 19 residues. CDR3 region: CASSQGRLAGAASTDTQYF. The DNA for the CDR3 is TGTGCCAGCAGCCAAGGGAGGCTAGCGGGCGCCGCTAGCACAGATACGCAGTATTTT.

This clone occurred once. The CDR3 is CASSLTGGEGDTQYF. As DNA, the CDR3 is TGTGCCAGCAGTCTTACAGGGGGCGAGGGAGATACGCAGTATTTT. The V call is TRBV7-9, the J call TRBJ2-3, with TRBD1 matching 9 bases. This CDR3 comprises 15 residues. Germline V gene sequence: CDR1 SEHNR, CDR2 FQNEAQ (reference sequence). The ends lost 6 bases at V and 5 bases at J; junction bases unmatched: 9.

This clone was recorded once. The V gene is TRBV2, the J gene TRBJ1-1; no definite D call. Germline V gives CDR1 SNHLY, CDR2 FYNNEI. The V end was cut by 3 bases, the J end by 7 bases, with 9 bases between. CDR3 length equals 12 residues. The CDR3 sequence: CASSDDGVEAFF. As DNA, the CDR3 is TGTGCCAGCAGTGATGACGGGGTTGAAGCTTTCTTT.

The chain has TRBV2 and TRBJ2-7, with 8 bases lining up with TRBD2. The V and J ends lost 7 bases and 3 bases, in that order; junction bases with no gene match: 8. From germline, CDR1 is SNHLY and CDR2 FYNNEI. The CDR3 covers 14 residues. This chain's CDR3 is CASKLIAGFYEQYF. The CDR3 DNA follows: TGTGCCAGCAAGTTAATAGCGGGGTTCTACGAGCAGTACTTC.

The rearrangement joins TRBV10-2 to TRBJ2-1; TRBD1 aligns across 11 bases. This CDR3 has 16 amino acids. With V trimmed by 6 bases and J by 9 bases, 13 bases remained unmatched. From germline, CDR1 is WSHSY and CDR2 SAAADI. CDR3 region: CASSEPGTGGYSEQFF. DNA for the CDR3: TGCGCCAGCAGCGAACCCGGGACAGGGGGGTATAGTGAGCAGTTCTTC.

The CDR3 DNA reads as TGTGCCAGCAGTGAACCCTTGCGGGGGGGGGTCCTCTCCTACGAGCAGTACTTC. It encodes CASSEPLRGGVLSYEQYF. The rearrangement links TRBV6-1 to TRBJ2-7, with 9 bases identical to TRBD2. The CDR3 covers 18 residues. Trimming removed 2 bases from V and 0 bases from J; junction bases left unmatched: 11. Per the germline V gene, CDR1 is MNHNS and CDR2 is SASEGT.

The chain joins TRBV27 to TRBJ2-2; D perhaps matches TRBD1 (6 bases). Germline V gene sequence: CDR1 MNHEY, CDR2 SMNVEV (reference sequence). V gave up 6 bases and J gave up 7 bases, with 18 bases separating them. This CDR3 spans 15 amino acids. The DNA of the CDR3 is TGTGCCAGCAGAGTAGTACAGGGTGGGGGCGGGGAGCTGTTTTTT. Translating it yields CASRVVQGGGGELFF.

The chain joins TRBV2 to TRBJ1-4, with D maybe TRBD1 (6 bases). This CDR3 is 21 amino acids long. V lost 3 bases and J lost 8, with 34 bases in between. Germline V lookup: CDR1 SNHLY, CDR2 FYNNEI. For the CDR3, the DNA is TGTGCCAGCAGTGACGAGGGGGAAGGGGCCTTTGTTGTAGGGGCAAGGGAAAAACTGTTTTTT. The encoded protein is CASSDEGEGAFVVGAREKLFF.

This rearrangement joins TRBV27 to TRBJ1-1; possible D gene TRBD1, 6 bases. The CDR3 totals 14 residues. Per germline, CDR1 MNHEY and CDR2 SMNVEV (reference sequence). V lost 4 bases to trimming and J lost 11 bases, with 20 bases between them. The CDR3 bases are TGTGCCAGCAGTTATTCTGGTGGGGGGGCGCGGGCTTTCTTT. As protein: CASSYSGGGARAFF.

CDR3 in DNA: TGTGCCAGCTCACCACCGGCTTCCCTCTCCTACGAGCAGTACTTC. Encoded protein: CASSPPASLSYEQYF. This rearrangement joins TRBV18 to TRBJ2-7; D call uncertain. The germline V gene has CDR1 KGHSH and CDR2 LQKENI. The CDR3 has 15 amino acids. Trimming pared 0 bases from V and 0 bases from J, leaving 9 bases between.

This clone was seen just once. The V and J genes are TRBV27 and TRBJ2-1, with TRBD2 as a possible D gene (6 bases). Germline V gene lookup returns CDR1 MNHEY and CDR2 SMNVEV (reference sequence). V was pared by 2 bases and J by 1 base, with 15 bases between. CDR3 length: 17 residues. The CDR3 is CASSLRGMSGSYNEQFF. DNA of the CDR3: TGTGCCAGCAGTTTACGGGGGATGAGTGGGTCCTACAATGAGCAGTTCTTC.

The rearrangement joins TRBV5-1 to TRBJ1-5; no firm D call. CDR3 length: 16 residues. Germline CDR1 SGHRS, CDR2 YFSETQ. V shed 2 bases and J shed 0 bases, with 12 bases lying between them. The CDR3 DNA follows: TGCGCCAGCAGCTTTATTCGGGTTAATAGCAATCAGCCCCAGCATTTT. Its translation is CASSFIRVNSNQPQHF.

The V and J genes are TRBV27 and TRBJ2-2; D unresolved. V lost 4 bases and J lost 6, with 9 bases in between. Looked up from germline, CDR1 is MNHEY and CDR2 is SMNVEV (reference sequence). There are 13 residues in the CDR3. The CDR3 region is CASSWMGPGELFF. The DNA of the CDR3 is TGTGCCAGCAGTTGGATGGGCCCCGGGGAGCTGTTTTTT.

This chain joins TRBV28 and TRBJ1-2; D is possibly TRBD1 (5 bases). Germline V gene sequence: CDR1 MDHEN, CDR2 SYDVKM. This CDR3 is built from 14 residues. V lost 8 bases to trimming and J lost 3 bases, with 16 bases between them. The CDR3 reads CASGRRGAYYGYTF. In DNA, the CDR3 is TGTGCCAGCGGCAGGCGCGGGGCATACTATGGCTACACCTTC.

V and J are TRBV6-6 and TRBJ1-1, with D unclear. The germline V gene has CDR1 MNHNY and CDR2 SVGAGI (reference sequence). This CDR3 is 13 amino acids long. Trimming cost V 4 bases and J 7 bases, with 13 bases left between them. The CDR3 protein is CASSFRGDSEAFF. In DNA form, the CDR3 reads TGTGCCAGCAGTTTCCGGGGAGATAGTGAAGCTTTCTTT.

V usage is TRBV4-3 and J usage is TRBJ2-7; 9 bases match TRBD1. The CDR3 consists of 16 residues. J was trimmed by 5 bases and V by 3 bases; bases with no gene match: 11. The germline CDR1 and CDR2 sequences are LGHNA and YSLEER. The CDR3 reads CASSQYHRGLVDEQYF. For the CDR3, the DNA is TGCGCCAGCAGCCAGTACCACAGGGGGCTTGTGGACGAGCAGTACTTC.

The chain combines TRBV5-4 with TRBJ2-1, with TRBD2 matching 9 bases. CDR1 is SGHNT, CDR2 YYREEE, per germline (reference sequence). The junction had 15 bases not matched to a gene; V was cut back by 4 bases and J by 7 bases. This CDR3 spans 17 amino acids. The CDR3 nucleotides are TGTGCCAGCAGCCCTTTTATGCGGGGGGGCATATCTAATGAGCAGTTCTTC. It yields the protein CASSPFMRGGISNEQFF.

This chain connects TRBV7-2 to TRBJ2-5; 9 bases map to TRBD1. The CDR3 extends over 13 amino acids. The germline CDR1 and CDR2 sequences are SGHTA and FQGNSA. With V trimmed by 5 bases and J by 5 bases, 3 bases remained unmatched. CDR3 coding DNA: TGTGCCAGCAGCCCAGGGACAGGGGAGACCCAGTACTTC. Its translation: CASSPGTGETQYF.

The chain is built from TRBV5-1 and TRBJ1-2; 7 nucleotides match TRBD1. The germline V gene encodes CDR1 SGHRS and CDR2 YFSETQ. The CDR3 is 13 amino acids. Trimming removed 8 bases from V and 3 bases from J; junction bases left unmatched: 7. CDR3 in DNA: TGCGCCAGACCGGAGGGGGCATACTATGGCTACACCTTC. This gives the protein CARPEGAYYGYTF.

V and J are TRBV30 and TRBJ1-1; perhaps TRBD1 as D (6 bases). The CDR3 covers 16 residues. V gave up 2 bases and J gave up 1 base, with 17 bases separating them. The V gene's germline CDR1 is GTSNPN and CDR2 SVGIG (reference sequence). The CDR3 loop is CAWSLGTPSWNTEAFF. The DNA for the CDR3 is TGTGCCTGGAGTCTAGGGACACCCTCGTGGAACACTGAAGCTTTCTTT.

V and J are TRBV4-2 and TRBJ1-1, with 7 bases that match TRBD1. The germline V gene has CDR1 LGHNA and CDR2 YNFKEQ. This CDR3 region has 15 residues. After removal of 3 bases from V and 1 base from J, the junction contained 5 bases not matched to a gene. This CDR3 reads CASSHIQGGNTEAFF. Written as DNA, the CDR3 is TGTGCCAGCAGCCACATCCAGGGGGGGAACACTGAAGCTTTCTTT.

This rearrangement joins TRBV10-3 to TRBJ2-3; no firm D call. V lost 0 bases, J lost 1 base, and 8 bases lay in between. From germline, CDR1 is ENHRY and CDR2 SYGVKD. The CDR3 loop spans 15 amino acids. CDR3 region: CAISESSAGTDTQYF. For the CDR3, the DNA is TGTGCCATCAGTGAGTCGTCTGCGGGCACAGATACGCAGTATTTT.

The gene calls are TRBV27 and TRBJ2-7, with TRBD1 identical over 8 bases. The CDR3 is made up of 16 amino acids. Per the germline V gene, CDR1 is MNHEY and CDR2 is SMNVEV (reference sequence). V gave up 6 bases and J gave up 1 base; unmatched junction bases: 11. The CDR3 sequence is CASRGGQDRVSYEQYF. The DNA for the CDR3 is TGTGCCAGCAGAGGCGGCCAGGACAGGGTGTCCTACGAGCAGTACTTC.

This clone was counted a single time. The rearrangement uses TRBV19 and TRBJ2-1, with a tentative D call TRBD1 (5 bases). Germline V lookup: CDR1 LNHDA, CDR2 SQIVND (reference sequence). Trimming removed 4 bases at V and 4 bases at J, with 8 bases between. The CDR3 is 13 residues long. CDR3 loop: CASSTQGYNEQFF. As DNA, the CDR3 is TGTGCCAGTAGTACCCAGGGTTACAATGAGCAGTTCTTC.

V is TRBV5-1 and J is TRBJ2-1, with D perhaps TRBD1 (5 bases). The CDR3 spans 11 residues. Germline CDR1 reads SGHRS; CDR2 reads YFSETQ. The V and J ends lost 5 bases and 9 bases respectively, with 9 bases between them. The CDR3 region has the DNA TGCGCCAGCAGTGCAGGGTCTGAGCAGTTCTTC. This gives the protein CASSAGSEQFF.

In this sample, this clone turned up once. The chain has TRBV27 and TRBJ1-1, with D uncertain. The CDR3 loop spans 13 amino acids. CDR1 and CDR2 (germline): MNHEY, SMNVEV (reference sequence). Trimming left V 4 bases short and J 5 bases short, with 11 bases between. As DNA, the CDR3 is TGTGCCAGCAGTTCCCTCACGAGGACTGAAGCTTTCTTT. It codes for CASSSLTRTEAFF.